These 11 T cell receptor beta chains were all obtained from the same sample, sequenced in a study of CD8 T cells in Susac syndrome. RNA amounts of 0.5 to 1 ug underwent reverse transcription with random hexamers. TCRdb passed the immunoSEQ multiplex PCR reads through MiXCR, listing each CDR3 protein once. Here the sample spans roughly 200,000 distinct CDR3 sequences, approximately 94% being singletons. The sample was CD4+ T cells from PBMCs. Receptors were obtained from a human donor with Susac syndrome.

CDR3 nucleotide sequence: TGCGCCAGCTCGTCCGGACCCAACTACAATGAGCAGTTCTTC. Residues: CASSSGPNYNEQFF. The chain carries TRBV5-1 and TRBJ2-1; no reliable D call. CDR3 length: 14 amino acids. The germline V gene encodes CDR1 SGHRS and CDR2 YFSETQ. V was clipped by 7 bases and J by 3 bases, with 14 bases between them.

The rearrangement uses TRBV29-1 and TRBJ1-3; weak D call: TRBD1 (6 bases). There are 13 residues in the CDR3. Trimming pared 4 bases from V and 4 bases from J, leaving 11 bases between. CDR1 SQVTM and CDR2 ANQGSEA come from the germline V gene. CDR3 nucleotide sequence: TGCAGCGTTGTAGAGGGGGTCGGAAACACCATATATTTT. This sequence encodes CSVVEGVGNTIYF. Based on the CDR3 plus reference TRBV29-1 and TRBJ1-3, the full variable domain is SAVISQKPSRDICQRGTSLTIQCQVDSQVTMMFWYRQQPGQSLTLIATANQGSEATYESGFVIDKFPISRPNLTFSTLTVSNMSPEDSSIYLCSVVEGVGNTIYFGEGSWLTVV.

This rearrangement joins TRBV29-1 to TRBJ2-1; 11 positions agree with TRBD1. Per the germline V gene, CDR1 is SQVTM and CDR2 is ANQGSEA. CDR3 length: 14 amino acids. Trimming removed 3 bases from V and 8 bases from J; junction bases left unmatched: 6. The CDR3 reads CSVEGQGVNDEQFF. DNA for the CDR3: TGCAGCGTTGAGGGACAGGGGGTCAACGATGAGCAGTTCTTC.

This chain connects TRBV4-2 to TRBJ2-7; D gene ambiguous. The CDR3 extends over 14 amino acids. Germline values: CDR1 LGHNA, CDR2 YNFKEQ. Trimming shortened V by 4 bases and J by 2 bases, and 12 bases separated the two germline ends. The CDR3 DNA reads TGTGCCAGCAGCCCTATGACGGCTCCCTACGAGCAGTACTTC. Its protein is CASSPMTAPYEQYF.

This clonotype was counted a few times. The rearrangement links TRBV29-1 to TRBJ2-5; unclear D gene. Germline assignment: CDR1 SQVTM and CDR2 ANQGSEA. Trimming stripped 4 bases from V and 5 bases from J, with 8 bases between. The CDR3 is made up of 11 amino acids. The CDR3 DNA reads TGCAGCGTTGGGGTAGGCGAGACCCAGTACTTC. This codes for CSVGVGETQYF.

This clonotype was detected only a few times. The chain joins TRBV20-1 to TRBJ2-3; 10 nucleotides align to TRBD2. Germline-derived CDR1 and CDR2 are DFQATT and SNEGSKA (reference sequence). J gave up 1 base and V 5 bases, and 6 bases lay outside the gene matches. This CDR3 has 15 amino acids. CDR3 loop: CSAPSGGAGTDTQYF. CDR3 nucleotide sequence: TGCAGTGCTCCGAGCGGGGGGGCTGGCACAGATACGCAGTATTTT.

The CDR3 protein is CASSVGLERNQPQHF. CDR3 DNA: TGTGCCAGCAGCGTGGGCCTTGAGAGGAATCAGCCCCAGCATTTT. This chain connects TRBV9 to TRBJ1-5; unclear D gene. V lost 2 bases and J 4 bases, leaving 13 bases between the germline ends. The V gene's germline CDR1 is SGDLS and CDR2 YYNGEE. This CDR3 contains 15 residues.

This chain connects TRBV24-1 to TRBJ2-5; weak D call: TRBD2 (5 bases). The germline V gene has CDR1 KGHDR and CDR2 SFDVKD. Trimming left V 4 bases short and J 1 base short, with 9 bases between. CDR3 size: 14 residues. The DNA of the CDR3 is TGTGCCACCAGTGACGCAGGACTCCAAGAGACCCAGTACTTC. Translating it yields CATSDAGLQETQYF.

CDR3 region: CASSPRGRHTGELFF. DNA for the CDR3: TGTGCCAGCAGCCCGCGTGGGCGGCACACCGGGGAGCTGTTTTTT. J is TRBJ2-2 and V is TRBV7-8; D unresolved. Germline values: CDR1 SGHVS, CDR2 FQNEAQ. V lost 5 bases and J 3 bases, leaving 13 bases between the germline ends. CDR3 length: 15 amino acids.

This rearrangement joins TRBV24-1 to TRBJ2-3; TRBD1 aligns across 9 bases. V was clipped by 4 bases and J by 6 bases; unmatched bases: 7. CDR3 length: 15 residues. Per the germline V gene, CDR1 is KGHDR and CDR2 is SFDVKD. The CDR3 reads CATSDPGQGIDTQYF. The CDR3 DNA follows: TGTGCCACCAGTGACCCGGGACAGGGTATTGATACGCAGTATTTT.

This chain connects TRBV10-3 to TRBJ2-3; TRBD2 matches 9 bases. In germline, CDR1 is ENHRY, CDR2 SYGVKD. The trim removed 6 bases at V and 2 bases at J, leaving 3 bases unmatched. The CDR3 covers 14 residues. The CDR3 DNA reads as TGTGCCATCAGCCTAGCGGGGTCCACAGATACGCAGTATTTT. Translated: CAISLAGSTDTQYF.